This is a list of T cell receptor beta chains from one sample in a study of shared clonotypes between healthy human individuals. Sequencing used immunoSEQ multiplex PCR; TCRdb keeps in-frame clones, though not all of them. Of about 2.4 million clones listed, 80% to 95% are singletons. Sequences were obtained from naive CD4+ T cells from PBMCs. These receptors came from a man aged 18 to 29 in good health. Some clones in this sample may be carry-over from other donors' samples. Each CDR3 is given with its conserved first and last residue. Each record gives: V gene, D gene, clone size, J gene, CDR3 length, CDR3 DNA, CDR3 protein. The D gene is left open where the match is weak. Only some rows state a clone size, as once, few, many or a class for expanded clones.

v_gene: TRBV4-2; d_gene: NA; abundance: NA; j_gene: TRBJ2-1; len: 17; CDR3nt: TGTGCCAGCAGCCAAGACCCGACTAGTAGCTCCTACAATGAGCAGTTCTTC; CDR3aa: CASSQDPTSSSYNEQFF
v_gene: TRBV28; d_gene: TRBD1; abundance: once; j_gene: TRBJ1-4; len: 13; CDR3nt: TGTGCCAGCAGTATGCCGGGACAGGAAAAACTGTTTTTT; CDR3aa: CASSMPGQEKLFF
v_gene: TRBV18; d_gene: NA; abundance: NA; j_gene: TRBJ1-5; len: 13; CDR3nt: TGTGCCAGCTCACCGATGAGCAATCAGCCCCAGCATTTT; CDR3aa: CASSPMSNQPQHF
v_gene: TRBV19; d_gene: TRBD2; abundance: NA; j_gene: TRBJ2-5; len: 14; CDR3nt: TGTGCCAGTAGTGGGCCGGCGGGAGGGGAGACCCAGTACTTC; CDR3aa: CASSGPAGGETQYF
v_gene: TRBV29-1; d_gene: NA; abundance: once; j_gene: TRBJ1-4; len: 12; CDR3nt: TGCAGCGTTGTGGCGGGTAATGAAAAACTGTTTTTT; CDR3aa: CSVVAGNEKLFF
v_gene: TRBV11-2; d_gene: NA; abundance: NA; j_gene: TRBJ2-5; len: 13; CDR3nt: TGTGCCAGCAGCTTAGATCGTGTCGAGCCCCAGTACTTC; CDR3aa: CASSLDRVEPQYF
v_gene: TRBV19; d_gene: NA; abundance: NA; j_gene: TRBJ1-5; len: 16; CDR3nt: TGTGCCAGTAGTATTTCTAGAGGCAGGGGTGATCAGCCCCAGCATTTT; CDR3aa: CASSISRGRGDQPQHF
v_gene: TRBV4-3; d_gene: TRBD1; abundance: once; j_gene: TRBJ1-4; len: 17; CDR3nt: TGCGCCAGCAGCCAACAACCCCCGACAGGGGGCGGTGAAAAACTGTTTTTT; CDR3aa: CASSQQPPTGGGEKLFF
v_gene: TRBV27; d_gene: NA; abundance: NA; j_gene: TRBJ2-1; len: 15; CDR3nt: TGTGCCAGCAGTTTAAGGTACTTTAGTCACAATGAGCAGTTCTTC; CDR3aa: CASSLRYFSHNEQFF
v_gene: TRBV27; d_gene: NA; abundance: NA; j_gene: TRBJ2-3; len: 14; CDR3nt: TGTGCCAGCAGTTTAGAAGGACCCCCAGATACGCAGTATTTT; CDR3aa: CASSLEGPPDTQYF
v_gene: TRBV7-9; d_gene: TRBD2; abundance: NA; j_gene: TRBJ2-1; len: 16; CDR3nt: TGTGCCAGCAGCCCTGGAGCGGGAGCGGCCTACAATGAGCAGTTCTTC; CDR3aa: CASSPGAGAAYNEQFF
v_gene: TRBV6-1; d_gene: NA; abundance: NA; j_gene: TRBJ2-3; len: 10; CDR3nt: TGTGCCAGCAGAGACAGGACGCAGTATTTT; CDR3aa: CASRDRTQYF
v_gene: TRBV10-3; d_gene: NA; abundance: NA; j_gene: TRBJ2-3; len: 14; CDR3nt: TGTGCCATCAGCGGCCACGTCCTGGCAGATACGCAGTATTTT; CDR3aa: CAISGHVLADTQYF
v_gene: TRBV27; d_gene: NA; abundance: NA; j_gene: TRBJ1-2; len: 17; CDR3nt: TGTGCCAGCAGACCTCTCTTATACGCCCCCAGGGGCCATGGCTACACCTTC; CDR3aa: CASRPLLYAPRGHGYTF
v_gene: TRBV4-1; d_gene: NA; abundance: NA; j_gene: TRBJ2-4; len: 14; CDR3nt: TGCGCCAGCAGCCAAAGAGGGAGCCAAAACATTCAGTACTTC; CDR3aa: CASSQRGSQNIQYF
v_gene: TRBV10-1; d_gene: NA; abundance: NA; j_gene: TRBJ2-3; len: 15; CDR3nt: TGCGCCACCAGCTCAGGGGTAGTTGGCACAGATACGCAGTATTTT; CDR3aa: CATSSGVVGTDTQYF
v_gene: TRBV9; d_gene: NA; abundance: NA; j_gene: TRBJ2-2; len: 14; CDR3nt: TGTGCCAGCACCGGCAGCTCGAACACCGGGGAGCTGTTTTTT; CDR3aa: CASTGSSNTGELFF
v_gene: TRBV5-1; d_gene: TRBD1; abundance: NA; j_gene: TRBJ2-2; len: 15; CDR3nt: TGCGCCAGCAGCTCCCCGACAGGGTACACCGGGGAGCTGTTTTTT; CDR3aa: CASSSPTGYTGELFF
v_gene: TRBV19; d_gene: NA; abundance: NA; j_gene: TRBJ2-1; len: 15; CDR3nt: TGTGCCAGTAATCTGGGAAATCGAGGGCGGGATGAGCAGTTCTTC; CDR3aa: CASNLGNRGRDEQFF
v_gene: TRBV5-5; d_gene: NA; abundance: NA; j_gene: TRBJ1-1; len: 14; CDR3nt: TGTGCCAGCAGCCCCGGGACCCGGGACACTGAAGCTTTCTTT; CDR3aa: CASSPGTRDTEAFF
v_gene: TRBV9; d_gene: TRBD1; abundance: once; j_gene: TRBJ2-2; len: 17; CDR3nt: TGTGCCAGCAGCGTAGACTGGGACAGGGCGAACACCGGGGAGCTGTTTTTT; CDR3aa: CASSVDWDRANTGELFF
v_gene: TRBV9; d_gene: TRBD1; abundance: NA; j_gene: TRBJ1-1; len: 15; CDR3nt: TGTGCCAGCAGCGTTCGCCCGGACAGGGCTCCTGAAGCTTTCTTT; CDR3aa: CASSVRPDRAPEAFF
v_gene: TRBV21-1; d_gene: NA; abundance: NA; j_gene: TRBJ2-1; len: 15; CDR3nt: TGTGCCAGGGGACCTAGCGGAGCGCCACGGGACGAGCAGTTCTTC; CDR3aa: CARGPSGAPRDEQFF
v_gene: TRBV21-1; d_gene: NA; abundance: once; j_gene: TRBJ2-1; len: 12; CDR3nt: TGTGCCAGCCCAGGGGGTTGCAATGAGCAGTTCTTC; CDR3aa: CASPGGCNEQFF
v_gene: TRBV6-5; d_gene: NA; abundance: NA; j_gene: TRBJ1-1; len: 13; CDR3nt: TGTGCCACCATGGTTTGGAGCAACACTGAAGCTTTCTTT; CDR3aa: CATMVWSNTEAFF
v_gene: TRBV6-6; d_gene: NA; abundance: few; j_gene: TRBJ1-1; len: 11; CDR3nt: TGTGCCAGCAGAGGAACGGCTGAAGCTTTCTTT; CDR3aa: CASRGTAEAFF
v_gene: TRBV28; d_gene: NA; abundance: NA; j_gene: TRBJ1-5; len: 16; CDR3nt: TGTGCCAGCAGTTCCCCAGGGGCCTATAGCAATCAGCCCCAGCATTTT; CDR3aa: CASSSPGAYSNQPQHF
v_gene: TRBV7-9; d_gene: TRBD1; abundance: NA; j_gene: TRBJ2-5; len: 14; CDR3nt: TGTGCCAGCAGCCGGGGACAGGGGGCAGAGACCCAGTACTTC; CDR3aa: CASSRGQGAETQYF
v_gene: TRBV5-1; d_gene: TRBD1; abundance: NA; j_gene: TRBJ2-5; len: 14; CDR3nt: TGCGCCAGCAGCTTACAGGGGATCCAAGAGACCCAGTACTTC; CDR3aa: CASSLQGIQETQYF
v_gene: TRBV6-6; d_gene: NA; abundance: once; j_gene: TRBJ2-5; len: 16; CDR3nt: TGTGCCAGCAGTTACCCCGACGGACGGTGGCGAGAGACCCAGTACTTC; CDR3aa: CASSYPDGRWRETQYF
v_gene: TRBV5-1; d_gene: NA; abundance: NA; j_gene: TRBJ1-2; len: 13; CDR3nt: TGCGCCAGCAGCTCGGGATTTAACTATGGCTACACCTTC; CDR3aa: CASSSGFNYGYTF
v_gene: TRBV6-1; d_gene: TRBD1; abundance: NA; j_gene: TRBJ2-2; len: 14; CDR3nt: TGTGCCACATTACAGGGGGCTAAGGCCGGGGAGCTGTTTTTT; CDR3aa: CATLQGAKAGELFF
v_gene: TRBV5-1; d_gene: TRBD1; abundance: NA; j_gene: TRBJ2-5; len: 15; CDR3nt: TGCGCCAGCAGCTCGACGGGACAGCAACAAGAGACCCAGTACTTC; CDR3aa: CASSSTGQQQETQYF
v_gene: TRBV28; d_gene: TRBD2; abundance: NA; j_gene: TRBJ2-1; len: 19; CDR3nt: TGTGCCAGCACTAATCGCCAGGGCGCCAGCGGGACCTCCTACAATGAGCAGTTCTTC; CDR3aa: CASTNRQGASGTSYNEQFF
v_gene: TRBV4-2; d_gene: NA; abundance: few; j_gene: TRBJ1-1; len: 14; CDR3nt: TGTGCCAGCAGCCAGGGAGGACGTGCCACTGAAGCTTTCTTT; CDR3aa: CASSQGGRATEAFF
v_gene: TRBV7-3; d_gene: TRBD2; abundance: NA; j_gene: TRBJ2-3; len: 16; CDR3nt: TGTGCCAGCAGCTTACAACCTAGCGGCTCCACAGATACGCAGTATTTT; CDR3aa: CASSLQPSGSTDTQYF
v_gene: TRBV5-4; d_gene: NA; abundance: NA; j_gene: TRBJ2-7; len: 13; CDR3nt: TGTGCCAGCAGGTTGACAGGTGTTTCCGAGCAGTACTTC; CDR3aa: CASRLTGVSEQYF
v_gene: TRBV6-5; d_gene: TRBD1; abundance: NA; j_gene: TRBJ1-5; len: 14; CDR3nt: TGTGCCAGCAGGGGACAGGGCCCTAATCAGCCCCAGCATTTT; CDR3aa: CASRGQGPNQPQHF
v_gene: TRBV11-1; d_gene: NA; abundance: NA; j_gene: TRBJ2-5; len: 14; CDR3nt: TGTGCCAGCAGCTTATTGTCGGGGCAAGAGACCCAGTACTTC; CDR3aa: CASSLLSGQETQYF
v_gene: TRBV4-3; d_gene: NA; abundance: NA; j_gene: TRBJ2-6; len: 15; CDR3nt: TGCGCCAGCAGCCAAGTTTCCTCTGGGGCCAACGTCCTGACTTTC; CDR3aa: CASSQVSSGANVLTF
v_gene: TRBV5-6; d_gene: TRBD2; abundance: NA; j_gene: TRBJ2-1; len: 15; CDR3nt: TGTGCCAGCAGCTTTAGACTAGCGGGAGTGTATGAGCAGTTCTTC; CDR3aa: CASSFRLAGVYEQFF
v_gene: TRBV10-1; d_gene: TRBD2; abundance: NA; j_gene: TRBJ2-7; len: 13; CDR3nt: TGCGCCAGCCCCGGGGGGGGCGCCTACGAGCAGTACTTC; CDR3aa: CASPGGGAYEQYF
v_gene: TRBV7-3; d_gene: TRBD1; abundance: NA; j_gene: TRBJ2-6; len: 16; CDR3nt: TGTGCCAGCAGCGCACAGGGGAACTCTGGGGCCAACGTCCTGACTTTC; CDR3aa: CASSAQGNSGANVLTF
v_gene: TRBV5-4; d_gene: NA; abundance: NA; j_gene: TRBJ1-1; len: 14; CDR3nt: TGTGCCAGCAGCTTGGCCATCAGGGGCTCTGAAGCTTTCTTT; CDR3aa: CASSLAIRGSEAFF
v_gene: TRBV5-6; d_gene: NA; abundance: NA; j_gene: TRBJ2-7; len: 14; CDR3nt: TGTGCCAGCAGCTTGGGCCCCGCCACCCACGAGCAGTACTTC; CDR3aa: CASSLGPATHEQYF
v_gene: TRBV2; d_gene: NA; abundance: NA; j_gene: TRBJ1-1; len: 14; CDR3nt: TGTGCCAGCAGTGAAGGACATGAGAACACTGAAGCTTTCTTT; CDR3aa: CASSEGHENTEAFF
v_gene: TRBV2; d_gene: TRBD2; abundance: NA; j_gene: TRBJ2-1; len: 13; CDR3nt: TGTGCCAGCGCGGGAGTCAGTTCCAATGAGCAGTTCTTC; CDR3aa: CASAGVSSNEQFF
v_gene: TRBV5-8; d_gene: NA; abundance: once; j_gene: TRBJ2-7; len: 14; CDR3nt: TGTGCCAGCCTGGGCCCCGGCCTCCCCAACGAGCAGTACTTC; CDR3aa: CASLGPGLPNEQYF
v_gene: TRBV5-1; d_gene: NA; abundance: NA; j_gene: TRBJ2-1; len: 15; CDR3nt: TGCGCCAGCAGCTTGTGGGGCCAGACATTTGGAGAGCAGTTCTTC; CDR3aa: CASSLWGQTFGEQFF
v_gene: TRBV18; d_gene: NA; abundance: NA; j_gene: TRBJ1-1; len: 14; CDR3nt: TGTGCCAGCTCACCGAGGGGTGCACTCACTGAAGCTTTCTTT; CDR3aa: CASSPRGALTEAFF
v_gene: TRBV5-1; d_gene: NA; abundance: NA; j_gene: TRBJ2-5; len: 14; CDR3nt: TGCGCCAGCAGCAACCACCCGTACCAAGAGACCCAGTACTTC; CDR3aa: CASSNHPYQETQYF
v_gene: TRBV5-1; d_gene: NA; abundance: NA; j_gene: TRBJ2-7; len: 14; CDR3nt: TGCGCCAGCAGCTTGGTGGCCGCGTCCTACGAGCAGTACTTC; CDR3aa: CASSLVAASYEQYF
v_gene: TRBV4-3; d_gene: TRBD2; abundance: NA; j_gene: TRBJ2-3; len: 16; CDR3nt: TGCGCCAGCAGCCAGGGAGGGGCAGCCCGCACAGATACGCAGTATTTT; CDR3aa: CASSQGGAARTDTQYF
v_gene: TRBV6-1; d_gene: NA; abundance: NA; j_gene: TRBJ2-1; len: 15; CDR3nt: TGTGCCAGCAGTGAAACTGCGAGCTCCTACAATGAGCAGTTCTTC; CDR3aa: CASSETASSYNEQFF
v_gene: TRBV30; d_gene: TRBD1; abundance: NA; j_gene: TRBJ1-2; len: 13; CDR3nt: TGTGCCTGGAGTGTTCAGGGGGGCTATGGCTACACCTTC; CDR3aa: CAWSVQGGYGYTF
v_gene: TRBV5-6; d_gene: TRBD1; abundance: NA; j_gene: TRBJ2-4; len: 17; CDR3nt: TGTGCCAGCAGCTTCGCGGACAGGTCTCTAGCCAAAAACATTCAGTACTTC; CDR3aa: CASSFADRSLAKNIQYF
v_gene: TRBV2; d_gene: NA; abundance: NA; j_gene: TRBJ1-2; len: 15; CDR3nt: TGTGCCAGCAGTGAGTTAGGGCTTCCAGTCAGCGGCTACACCTTC; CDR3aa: CASSELGLPVSGYTF
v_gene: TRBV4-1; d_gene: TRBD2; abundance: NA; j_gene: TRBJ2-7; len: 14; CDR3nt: TGCGCCAGCAGCCGAGGACTAGTAACCTACGAGCAGTACTTC; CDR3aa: CASSRGLVTYEQYF
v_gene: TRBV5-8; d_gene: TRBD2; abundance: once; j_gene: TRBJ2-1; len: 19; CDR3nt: TGTGCCAGCAGATTCAGCTTGGGAAGCGGGAGGGCTCTTTGGAATGAGCAGTTCTTC; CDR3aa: CASRFSLGSGRALWNEQFF
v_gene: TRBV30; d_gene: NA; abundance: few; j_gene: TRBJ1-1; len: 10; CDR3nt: TGTGCCTGGAATAGAAACCAAGCTTTCTTT; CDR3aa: CAWNRNQAFF